The present T cell receptor (beta chain) was sequenced within a study of blood T cells in healthy people across ages. At the level of the study: Capturing about one barcoded beta molecule per two T cells was achieved by template switching. Study findings and constraints: Unsorted PBMCs blocked a conclusive comparison of naive and antigen-experienced cells. Estimates of diversity drawn from one million T cells were considered underestimates.

Next came a second PCR, run for about 7 to 12 cycles, which used a sample-barcoded 5' primer along with a J-beta primer mix. TCRdb re-analysed the 5' RACE reads in MiXCR, keeping a single row per CDR3 protein. Among about 1.8 million distinct CDR3 sequences listed, roughly 50% were seen once. As to this clonotype: Its antigen is unidentified.

CDR1 DFQATT and CDR2 SNEGSKA come from the germline V gene (reference sequence). The CDR3 runs to 13 residues. Extraction yielded at least 6 micrograms of total RNA per sample. The sample consisted of blood. J is TRBJ2-5 and V is TRBV20-1; TRBD1 might be the D (6 bases). The J call may be in error: the DNA end matches TRBJ2-7 better. The sequence derives from a woman in her thirties or forties in good health. CDR3 in DNA: TGCAGTGCTAGGTTGACAGGCCGCTACGAGCAGTACTTC. This sequence encodes CSARLTGRYEQYF.